The 2 T cell receptor beta chains given below trace back to one sample, sequenced in a study of blood T cell repertoires in COVID-19. Sequencing used immunoSEQ multiplex PCR; TCRdb keeps in-frame clones, though not all of them. The repertoire holds some 450,000 clones, about 87% seen once, with 0.8% to 0.85% in the top ten. The sequenced sample was peripheral blood. These receptor sequences come from a man aged 18 to 30 with COVID-19, enrolled during active disease.

This clone is a singleton in its sample. V usage is TRBV30 and J usage is TRBJ2-3, with TRBD2 identical over 9 bases. The J segment lost 2 bases and the V segment lost 0 bases, leaving 0 bases of the junction unmatched. The CDR3 spans 14 residues. Germline loops: CDR1 GTSNPN, CDR2 SVGIG (reference sequence). CDR3 sequence (DNA): TGTGCCTGGAGTGTGGGACTAGCCACAGATACGCAGTATTTT. It codes for CAWSVGLATDTQYF.

V usage is TRBV6-5 and J usage is TRBJ2-2; D remains unclear. The CDR3 extends over 13 amino acids. Between the trimmed V and J ends, which lost 8 bases and 7 bases, there was a span of 14 bases. In germline, CDR1 is MNHEY, CDR2 SVGAGI. CDR3 residues: CASFLLRGGELFF. The CDR3 DNA sequence: TGTGCCAGCTTTTTACTTCGAGGCGGGGAGCTGTTTTTT.